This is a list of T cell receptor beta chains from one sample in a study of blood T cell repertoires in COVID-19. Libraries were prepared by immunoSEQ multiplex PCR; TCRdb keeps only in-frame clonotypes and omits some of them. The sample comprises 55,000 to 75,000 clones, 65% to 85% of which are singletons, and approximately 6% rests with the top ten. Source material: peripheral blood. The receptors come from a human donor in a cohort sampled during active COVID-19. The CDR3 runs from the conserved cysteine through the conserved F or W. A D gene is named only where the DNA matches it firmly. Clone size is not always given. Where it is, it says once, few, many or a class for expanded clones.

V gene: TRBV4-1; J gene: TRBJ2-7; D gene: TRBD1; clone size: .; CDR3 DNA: TGCGCCAGCAGCCAAGTTAACGCGGGACAGGGTATTACCTACGAGCAGTACTTC; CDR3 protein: CASSQVNAGQGITYEQYF
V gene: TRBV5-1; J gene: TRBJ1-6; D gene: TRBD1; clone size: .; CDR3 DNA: TGCGCCAGCAGCCCAGGGACAGGGGGCAAGAATTCACCCCTCCACTTT; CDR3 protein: CASSPGTGGKNSPLHF
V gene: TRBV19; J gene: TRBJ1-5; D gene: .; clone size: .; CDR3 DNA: TGTGCCAGTAGTACCTTGCGGGGCCAGGGCAATCAGCCCCAGCATTTT; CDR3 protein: CASSTLRGQGNQPQHF
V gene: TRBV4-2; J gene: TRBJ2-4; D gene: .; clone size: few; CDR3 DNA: TGTGCCAGCAGCCAAGGCGTGACAGTAAACATTCAGTACTTC; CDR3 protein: CASSQGVTVNIQYF
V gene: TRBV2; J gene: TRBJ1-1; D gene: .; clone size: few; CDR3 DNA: TGTGCCAGCAGTGAACTCTCGAACACTGAAGCTTTCTTT; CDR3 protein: CASSELSNTEAFF
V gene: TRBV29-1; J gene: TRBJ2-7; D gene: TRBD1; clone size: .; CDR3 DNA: TGCAGCGTGAGGGGACAGGTGGACGAGCAGTACTTC; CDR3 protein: CSVRGQVDEQYF
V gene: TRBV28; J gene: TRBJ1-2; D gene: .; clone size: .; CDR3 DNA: TGTGCCAGCAAAAGAGGGCCTAACTATGGCTACACCTTC; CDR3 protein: CASKRGPNYGYTF
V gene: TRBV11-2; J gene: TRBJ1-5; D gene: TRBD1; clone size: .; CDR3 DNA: TGTGCCAGCAGCTCTGGGACAGGGAGGGGCAATCAGCCCCAGCATTTT; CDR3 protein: CASSSGTGRGNQPQHF
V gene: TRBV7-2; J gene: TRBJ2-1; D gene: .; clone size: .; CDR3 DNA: TGTGCCAGCAGCTTAGCGGGAGTGGCGGTCAATGAGCAGTTCTTC; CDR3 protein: CASSLAGVAVNEQFF
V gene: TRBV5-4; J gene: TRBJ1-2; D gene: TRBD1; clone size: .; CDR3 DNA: TGTGCCAGCAGCTTGGGGGTCGACAGGGGTTATGGCTACACCTTC; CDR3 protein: CASSLGVDRGYGYTF
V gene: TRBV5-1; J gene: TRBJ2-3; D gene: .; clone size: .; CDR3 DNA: TGCGCCAGCAGCTTGGAAAGCAGGTCGGCGGATACGCAGTATTTT; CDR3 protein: CASSLESRSADTQYF
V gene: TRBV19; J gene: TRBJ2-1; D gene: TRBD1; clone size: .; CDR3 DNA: TGTGCCAGTAGTATAGGGCACGGGACAGGGGGCTTTGATGAGCAGTTCTTC; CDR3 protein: CASSIGHGTGGFDEQFF
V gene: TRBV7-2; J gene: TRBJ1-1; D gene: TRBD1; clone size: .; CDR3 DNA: TGTGCCAGCAGCATACAGGGGGCAGGCACTGAAGCTTTCTTT; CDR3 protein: CASSIQGAGTEAFF
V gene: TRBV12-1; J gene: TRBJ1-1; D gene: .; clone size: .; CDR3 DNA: TGTGCCAGCAGCCCTGGACTCGAAGCTTTCTTT; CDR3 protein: CASSPGLEAFF
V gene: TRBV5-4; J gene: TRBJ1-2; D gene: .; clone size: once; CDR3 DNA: TGTGCCAGCAGCGTTTACAGGGTTAACTATGGCTACACCTTC; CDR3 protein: CASSVYRVNYGYTF
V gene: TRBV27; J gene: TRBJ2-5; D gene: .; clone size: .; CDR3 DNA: TGTGCCAGCAGTTTTGGGGGTGGGGGCGGGAGTCCCCAGTACTTC; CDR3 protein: CASSFGGGGGSPQYF
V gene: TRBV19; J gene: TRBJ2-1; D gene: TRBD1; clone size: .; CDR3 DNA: TGTGCCAGTAGGGGAACAGGGGGCTCCTACAATGAGCAGTTCTTC; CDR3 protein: CASRGTGGSYNEQFF
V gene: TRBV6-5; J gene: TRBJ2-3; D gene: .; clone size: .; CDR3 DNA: TGTGCCAGCAATGGGCCCTCGGCAGATACGCAGTATTTT; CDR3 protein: CASNGPSADTQYF
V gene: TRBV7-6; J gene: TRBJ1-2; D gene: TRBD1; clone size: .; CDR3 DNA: TGTGCCAGCAGCCCGGGACAGGGGGGAGGTTTGTATGGCTACACCTTC; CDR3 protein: CASSPGQGGGLYGYTF
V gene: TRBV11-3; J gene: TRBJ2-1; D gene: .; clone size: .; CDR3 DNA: TGTGCCAGCAGCTCGTTAGGGGTTACCTACAATGAGCAGTTCTTC; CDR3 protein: CASSSLGVTYNEQFF
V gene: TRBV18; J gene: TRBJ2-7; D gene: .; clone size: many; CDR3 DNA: TGTGCCAGCTCACGGGGACTGATGGACGAGCAGTACTTC; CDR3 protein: CASSRGLMDEQYF
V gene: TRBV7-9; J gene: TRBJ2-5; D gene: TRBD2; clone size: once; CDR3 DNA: TGTGCCAGCAGCTTAGAGGCGGGGGGCCAGTACCAAGAGACCCAGTACTTC; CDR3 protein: CASSLEAGGQYQETQYF
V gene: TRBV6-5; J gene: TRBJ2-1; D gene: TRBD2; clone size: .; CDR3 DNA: TGTGCCAGCAGTTCGGGGGGAGGGTATGAGCAGTTCTTC; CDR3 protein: CASSSGGGYEQFF
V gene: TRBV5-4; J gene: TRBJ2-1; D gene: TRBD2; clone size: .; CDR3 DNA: TGTGCCAGCAGCTTGACTAGCGGGGTTGTCAATGAGCAGTTCTTC; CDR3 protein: CASSLTSGVVNEQFF
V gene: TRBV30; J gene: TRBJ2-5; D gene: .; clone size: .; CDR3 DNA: TGTGCCTGGAGTAGGACTATTAAAGAGACCCAGTACTTC; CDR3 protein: CAWSRTIKETQYF
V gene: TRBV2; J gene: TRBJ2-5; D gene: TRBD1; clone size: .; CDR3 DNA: TGTGCCACCTCGACAGGGGGCGGCGAGACCCAGTACTTC; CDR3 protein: CATSTGGGETQYF
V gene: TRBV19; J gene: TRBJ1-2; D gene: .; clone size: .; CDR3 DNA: TGTGCCAGTAGTCGACAGACACAACTCTATGGCTACACCTTC; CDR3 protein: CASSRQTQLYGYTF
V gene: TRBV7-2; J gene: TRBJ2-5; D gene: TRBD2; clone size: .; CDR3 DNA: TGTGCCAGCAGCTTTAGCGGGAAAATCGGGGAGACCCAGTACTTC; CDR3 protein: CASSFSGKIGETQYF
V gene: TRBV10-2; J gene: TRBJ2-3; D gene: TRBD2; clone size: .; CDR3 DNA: TGCGCCAGCAAGGGTGGGGGGACTAGCGGAGGGAGCACAGATACGCAGTATTTT; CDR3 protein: CASKGGGTSGGSTDTQYF
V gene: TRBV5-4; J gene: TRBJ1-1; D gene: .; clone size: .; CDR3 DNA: TGTGCCAGCAGCTTGAGGGGGGCGCGGGGGACTGAAGCTTTCTTT; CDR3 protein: CASSLRGARGTEAFF
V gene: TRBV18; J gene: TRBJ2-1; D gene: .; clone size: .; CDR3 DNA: TGTGCCAGCTCACCACAGGAGGCGGGTGAGCAGTTCTTC; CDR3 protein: CASSPQEAGEQFF
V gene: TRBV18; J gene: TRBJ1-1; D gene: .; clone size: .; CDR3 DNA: TGTGCCAGCTCACCTAACCAGATCGGAGCTGAAGCTTTCTTT; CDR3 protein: CASSPNQIGAEAFF
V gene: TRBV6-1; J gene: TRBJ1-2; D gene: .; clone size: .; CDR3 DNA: TGTGCCAGCAGTGAAAGGTCCAGGGGCGGCTACACCTTC; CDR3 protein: CASSERSRGGYTF
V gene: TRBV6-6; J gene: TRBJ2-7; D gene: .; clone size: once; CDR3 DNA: TGTGCCAGCAGTTCGGGTACCTACGAGCAGTACTTC; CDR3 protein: CASSSGTYEQYF
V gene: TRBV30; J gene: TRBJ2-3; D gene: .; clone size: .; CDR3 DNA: TGTGCCTGGAACTTGGCGTCCGGAGGGCAAGGGTATTTT; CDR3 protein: CAWNLASGGQGYF
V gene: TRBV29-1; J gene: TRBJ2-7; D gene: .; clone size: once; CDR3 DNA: TGCAGCGTTGAATTTACTTCAGGCGCCGCCGAGCAGTACTTC; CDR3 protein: CSVEFTSGAAEQYF
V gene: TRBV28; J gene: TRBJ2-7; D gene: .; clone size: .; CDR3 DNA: TGTGCCAGACCGGGAGCATCCTACGAGCAGTACTTC; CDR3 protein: CARPGASYEQYF